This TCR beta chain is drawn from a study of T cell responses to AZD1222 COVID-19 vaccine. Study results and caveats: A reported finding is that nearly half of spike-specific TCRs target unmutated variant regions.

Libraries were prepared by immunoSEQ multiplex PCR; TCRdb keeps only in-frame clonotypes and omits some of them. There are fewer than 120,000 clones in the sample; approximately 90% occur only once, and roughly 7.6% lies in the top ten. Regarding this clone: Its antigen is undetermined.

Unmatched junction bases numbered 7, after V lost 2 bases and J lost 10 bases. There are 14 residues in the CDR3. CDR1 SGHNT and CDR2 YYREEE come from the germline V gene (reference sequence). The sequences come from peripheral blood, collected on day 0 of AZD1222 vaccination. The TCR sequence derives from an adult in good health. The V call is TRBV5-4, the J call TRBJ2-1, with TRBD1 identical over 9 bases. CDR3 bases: TGTGCCAGCAGCTTCGGGACAGGGTTTTACGAGCAGTTCTTC. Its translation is CASSFGTGFYEQFF.